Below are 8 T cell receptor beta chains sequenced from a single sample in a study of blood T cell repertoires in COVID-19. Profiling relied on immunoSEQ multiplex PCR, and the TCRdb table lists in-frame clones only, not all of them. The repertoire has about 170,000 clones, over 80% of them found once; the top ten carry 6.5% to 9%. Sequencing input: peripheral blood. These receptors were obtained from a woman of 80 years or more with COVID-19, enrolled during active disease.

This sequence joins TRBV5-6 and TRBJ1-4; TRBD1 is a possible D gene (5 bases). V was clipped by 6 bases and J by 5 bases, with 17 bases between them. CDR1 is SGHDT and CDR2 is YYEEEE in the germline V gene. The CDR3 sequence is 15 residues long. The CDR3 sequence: CASTPYGGTNEKLFF. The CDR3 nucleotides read TGTGCCAGCACCCCGTACGGGGGGACGAATGAAAAACTGTTTTTT. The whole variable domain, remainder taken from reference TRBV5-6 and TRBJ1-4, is DAGVTQSPTHLIKTRGQQVTLRCSPKSGHDTVSWYQQALGQGPQFIFQYYEEEERQRGNFPDRFSGHQFPNYSSELNVNALLLGDSALYLCASTPYGGTNEKLFFGSGTQLSVL.

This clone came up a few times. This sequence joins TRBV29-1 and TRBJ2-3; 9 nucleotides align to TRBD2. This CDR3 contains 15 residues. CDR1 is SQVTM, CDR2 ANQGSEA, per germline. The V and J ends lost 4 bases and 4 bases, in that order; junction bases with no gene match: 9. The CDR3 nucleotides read TGCAGCGTTGTTCGGGGGACTAGCAGCTCAGATACGCAGTATTTT. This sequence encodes CSVVRGTSSSDTQYF.

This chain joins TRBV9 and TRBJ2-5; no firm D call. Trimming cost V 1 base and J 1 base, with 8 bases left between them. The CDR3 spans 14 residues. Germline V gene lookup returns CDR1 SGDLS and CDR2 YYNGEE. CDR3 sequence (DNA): TGTGCCAGCAGCGTAAAAGCTACCCAAGAGACCCAGTACTTC. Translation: CASSVKATQETQYF. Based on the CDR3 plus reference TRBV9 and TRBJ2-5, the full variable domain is DSGVTQTPKHLITATGQRVTLRCSPRSGDLSVYWYQQSLDQGLQFLIQYYNGEERAKGNILERFSAQQFPDLHSELNLSSLELGDSALYFCASSVKATQETQYFGPGTRLLVL.

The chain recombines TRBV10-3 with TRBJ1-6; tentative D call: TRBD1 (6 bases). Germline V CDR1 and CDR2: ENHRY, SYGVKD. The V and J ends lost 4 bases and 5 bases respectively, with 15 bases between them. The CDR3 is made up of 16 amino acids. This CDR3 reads CAISVGSRGDNSPLHF. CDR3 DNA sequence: TGTGCCATCAGTGTAGGGTCCAGGGGCGATAATTCACCCCTCCACTTT.

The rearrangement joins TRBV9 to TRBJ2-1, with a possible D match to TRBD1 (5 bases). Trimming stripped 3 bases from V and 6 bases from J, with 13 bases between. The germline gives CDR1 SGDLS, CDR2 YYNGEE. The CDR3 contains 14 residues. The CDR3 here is CASSASPQGNEQFF. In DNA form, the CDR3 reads TGTGCCAGCAGCGCCTCACCTCAGGGCAATGAGCAGTTCTTC.

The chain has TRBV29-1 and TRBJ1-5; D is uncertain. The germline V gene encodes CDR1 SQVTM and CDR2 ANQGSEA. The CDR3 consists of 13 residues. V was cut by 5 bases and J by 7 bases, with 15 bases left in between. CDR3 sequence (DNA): TGCAGCGTTTGGTTAGGCGGAGCGCAGCCCCAGCATTTT. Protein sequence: CSVWLGGAQPQHF. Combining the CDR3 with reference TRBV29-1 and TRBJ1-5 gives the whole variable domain SAVISQKPSRDICQRGTSLTIQCQVDSQVTMMFWYRQQPGQSLTLIATANQGSEATYESGFVIDKFPISRPNLTFSTLTVSNMSPEDSSIYLCSVWLGGAQPQHFGDGTRLSIL.

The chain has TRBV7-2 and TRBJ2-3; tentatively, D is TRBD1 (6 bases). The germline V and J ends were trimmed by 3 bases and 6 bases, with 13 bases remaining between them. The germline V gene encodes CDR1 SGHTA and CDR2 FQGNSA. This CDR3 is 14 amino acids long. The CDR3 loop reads CASSLDSGADTQYF. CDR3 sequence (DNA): TGTGCCAGCAGCTTGGACAGCGGAGCGGATACGCAGTATTTT.

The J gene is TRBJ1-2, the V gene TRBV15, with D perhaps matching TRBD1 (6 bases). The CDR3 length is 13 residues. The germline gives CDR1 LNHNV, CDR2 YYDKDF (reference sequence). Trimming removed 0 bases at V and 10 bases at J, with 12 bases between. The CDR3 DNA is TGTGCCACCAGCAGAGATACGGGGGGCCCCTACACCTTC. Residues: CATSRDTGGPYTF.